The source of this TCR beta chain is a study of technical replicates of blood from a few donors. TCRdb's copy holds only in-frame clones and misses some; the assay was immunoSEQ multiplex PCR. The top ten clones hold roughly 0.36% of a sample with roughly 90,000 clones, about 95% of them seen once. Unmatched junction bases numbered 3, after V lost 5 bases and J lost 1 base. The CDR3 loop spans 15 amino acids. CDR1 is MNHNS, CDR2 SASEGT, per germline. The gene calls are TRBV6-1 and TRBJ2-3; 10 nucleotides align to TRBD2. This TCR came from a human donor in good health. The specimen was T cells isolated from PBMCs. This chain's CDR3 is CASSSLAGGTDTQYF. CDR3 in DNA: TGTGCCAGCAGTTCCCTAGCGGGGGGCACAGATACGCAGTATTTT.